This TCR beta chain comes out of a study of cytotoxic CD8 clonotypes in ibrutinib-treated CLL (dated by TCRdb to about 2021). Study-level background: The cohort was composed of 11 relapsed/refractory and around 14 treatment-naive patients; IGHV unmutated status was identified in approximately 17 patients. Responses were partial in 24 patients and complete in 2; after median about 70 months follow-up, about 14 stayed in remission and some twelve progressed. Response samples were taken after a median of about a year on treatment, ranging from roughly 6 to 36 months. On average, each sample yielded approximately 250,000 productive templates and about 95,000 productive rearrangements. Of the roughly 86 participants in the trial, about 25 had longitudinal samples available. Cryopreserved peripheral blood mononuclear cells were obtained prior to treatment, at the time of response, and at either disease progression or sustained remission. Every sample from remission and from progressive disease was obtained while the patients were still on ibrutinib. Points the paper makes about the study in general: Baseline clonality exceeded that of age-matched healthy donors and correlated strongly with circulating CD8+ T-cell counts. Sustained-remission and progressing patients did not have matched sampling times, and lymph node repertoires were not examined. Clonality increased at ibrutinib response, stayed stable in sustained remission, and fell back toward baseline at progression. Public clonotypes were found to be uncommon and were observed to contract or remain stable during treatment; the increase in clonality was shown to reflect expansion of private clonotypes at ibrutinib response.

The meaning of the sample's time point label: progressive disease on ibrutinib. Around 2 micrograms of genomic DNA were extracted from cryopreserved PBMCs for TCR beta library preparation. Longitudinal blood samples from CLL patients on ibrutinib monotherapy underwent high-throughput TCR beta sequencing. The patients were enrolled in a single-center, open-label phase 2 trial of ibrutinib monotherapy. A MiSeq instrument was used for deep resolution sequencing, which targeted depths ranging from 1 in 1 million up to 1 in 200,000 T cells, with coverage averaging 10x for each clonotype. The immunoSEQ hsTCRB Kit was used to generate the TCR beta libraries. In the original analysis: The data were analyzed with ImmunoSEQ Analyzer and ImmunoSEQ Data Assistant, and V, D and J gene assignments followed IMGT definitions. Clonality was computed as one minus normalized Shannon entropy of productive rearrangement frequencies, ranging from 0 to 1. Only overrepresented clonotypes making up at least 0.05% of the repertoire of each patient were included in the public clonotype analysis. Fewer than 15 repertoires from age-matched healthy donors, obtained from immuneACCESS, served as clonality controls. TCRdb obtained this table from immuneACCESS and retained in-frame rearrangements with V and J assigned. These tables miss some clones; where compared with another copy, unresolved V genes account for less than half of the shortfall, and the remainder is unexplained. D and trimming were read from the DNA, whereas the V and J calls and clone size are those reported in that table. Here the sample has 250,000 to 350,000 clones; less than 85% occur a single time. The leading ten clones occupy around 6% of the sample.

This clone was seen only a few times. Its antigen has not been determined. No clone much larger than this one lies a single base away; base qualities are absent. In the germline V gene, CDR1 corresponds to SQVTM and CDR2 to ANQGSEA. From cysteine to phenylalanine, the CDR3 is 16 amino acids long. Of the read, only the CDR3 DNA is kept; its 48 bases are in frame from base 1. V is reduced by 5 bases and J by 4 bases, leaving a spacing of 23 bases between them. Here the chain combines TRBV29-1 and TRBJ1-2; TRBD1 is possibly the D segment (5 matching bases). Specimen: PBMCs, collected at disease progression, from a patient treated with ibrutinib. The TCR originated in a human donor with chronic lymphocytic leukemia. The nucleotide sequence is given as TGCAGCGTTACCCCCCTCGGCTTGGGGGTGGCCTATGGCTACACCTTC. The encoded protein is CSVTPLGLGVAYGYTF.